Presented here are 28 T cell receptor beta chains from one specimen sequenced in a study of a mutant IDH1 vaccine in newly diagnosed glioma. Repertoires were generated with immunoSEQ multiplex PCR, while TCRdb's copy carries only in-frame clones and drops some. This repertoire shows around 130,000 clones, about 80% found once; its top ten account for approximately 5%. Antigens for these TCRs are unknown. As for time point: week 11, during vaccination. A 20-mer mutant IDH1 peptide at 300 ug was injected subcutaneously with topical imiquimod. Sequenced material: PBMCs, taken from a glioma patient whose treatment included an IDH1 peptide vaccine. Receptors were obtained from a man in his forties or fifties with glioma.

The rearrangement uses TRBV5-3 and TRBJ2-6; 8 nucleotides match TRBD2. TRBV5-3 is flagged as an ORF with uncertain function. This CDR3 is built from 23 residues. J lost 0 bases, V lost 1 base, and 21 bases had no gene match. CDR3 bases: TGTGCCAGAAGCTTGTGTCGGATCCGCTACTTAGCGGGACAATACTCTGGGGCCAACGTCCTGACTTTC. It translates to CARSLCRIRYLAGQYSGANVLTF.

The chain joins TRBV5-8 to TRBJ1-5; 9 bases map to TRBD1. Unmatched junction bases numbered 4, after V lost 2 bases and J lost 7 bases. CDR1 is SGHTS and CDR2 is YDEGEE in the germline V gene. This CDR3 comprises 14 residues. CDR3 amino acids: CASSFDRGGQPQHF. DNA of the CDR3: TGTGCCAGCAGCTTCGACAGGGGGGGCCAGCCCCAGCATTTT.

This clone was counted ten times or more. The chain is built from TRBV6-1 and TRBJ2-1, with D perhaps TRBD2 (5 bases). The CDR3 has 13 amino acids. V lost 6 bases and J lost 6, with 12 bases in between. The germline CDR1 and CDR2 sequences are MNHNS and SASEGT. This CDR3 reads CASRQLGFNEQFF. The CDR3 coding sequence is TGTGCCAGCAGGCAACTAGGTTTCAATGAGCAGTTCTTC.

The sample holds a few counts of this clone. The V gene is TRBV29-1, the J gene TRBJ2-7; D possibly corresponds to TRBD1 (7 bases). Looked up from germline, CDR1 is SQVTM and CDR2 is ANQGSEA. V was trimmed by 4 bases and J by 6 bases, leaving 16 bases between them. The CDR3 sequence is 13 residues long. DNA for the CDR3: TGCAGCGTTGCAGGGGGGTCAGCGGGCGAGCAGTACTTC. This translates into CSVAGGSAGEQYF.

This rearrangement joins TRBV7-2 to TRBJ2-1; D is unresolved. There are 15 residues in the CDR3. Germline V gene sequence: CDR1 SGHTA, CDR2 FQGNSA. The germline V and J ends were trimmed by 4 bases and 5 bases, with 15 bases remaining between them. The CDR3 DNA follows: TGTGCCAGCAGCTCTAGTCCCACAGTAAACAATGAGCAGTTCTTC. Translated: CASSSSPTVNNEQFF.

The chain carries TRBV29-1 and TRBJ1-2, with no clear D. The germline V gene encodes CDR1 SQVTM and CDR2 ANQGSEA. V was pared by 4 bases and J by 3 bases, with 12 bases between. The CDR3 totals 13 residues. CDR3 region: CSVVTRIDYGYTF. The CDR3 DNA is TGCAGCGTTGTAACTAGGATCGACTATGGCTACACCTTC.

The CDR3 nucleotides read TGTGCCAGCGTTTTCAGGGGGCGAGAGACCCAGTACTTC. Encoded protein: CASVFRGRETQYF. The chain carries TRBV2 and TRBJ2-5; TRBD1 matches at 8 bases. The CDR3 has 13 residues. Germline loops: CDR1 SNHLY, CDR2 FYNNEI. Losses at the gene ends were 8 bases for V and 4 bases for J; bases not matched to a gene: 6.

This sequence joins TRBV6-5 and TRBJ2-1, with 8 positions matching TRBD2. The V and J ends lost 6 bases and 8 bases, in that order; junction bases with no gene match: 6. The CDR3 spans 13 residues. The germline V gene encodes CDR1 MNHEY and CDR2 SVGAGI. Here the CDR3 reads CASRKPGGDEQFF. In nucleotides, the CDR3 is TGTGCCAGCAGGAAACCCGGGGGGGATGAGCAGTTCTTC.

A word on this clone: Sequence at one end of the junction differs from germline and may be a read error. The J gene is TRBJ1-3, the V gene TRBV6-5, with D possibly being TRBD1 (6 bases). The CDR3 has 12 amino acids. CDR1 is MNHEY and CDR2 is SVGAGI in the germline V gene. The DNA for the CDR3 is TGCACTTCGAGGGGGTCTGGAAACACCATATATTTT. Translated: CTSRGSGNTIYF.

In DNA form, the CDR3 reads TGCGCCAGCAGCCAAGTGAAAGGGGGGAACTATGGCTACACCTTC. As protein: CASSQVKGGNYGYTF. This rearrangement joins TRBV4-1 to TRBJ1-2; D possibly corresponds to TRBD1 (6 bases). This CDR3 is 15 amino acids long. V was trimmed by 1 base and J by 2 bases, leaving 11 bases between them. Germline loops: CDR1 MGHRA, CDR2 YSYEKL.

This clone was seen just once. This chain uses TRBV7-9 with TRBJ1-2, with D possibly TRBD1 on 5 matching bases. Germline V gene lookup returns CDR1 SEHNR and CDR2 FQNEAQ (reference sequence). The CDR3 has 18 residues. Trimming stripped 6 bases from V and 2 bases from J, with 25 bases between. This CDR3 is CASSTTITDRWGNYGYTF. CDR3 coding DNA: TGTGCCAGCAGTACAACCATCACAGACAGATGGGGAAACTATGGCTACACCTTC.

The J gene is TRBJ2-3, the V gene TRBV5-1; D is possibly TRBD2 (6 bases). Germline V gene data show CDR1 as SGHRS and CDR2 as YFSETQ. Trimming took 0 bases from V and 3 from J, leaving 14 bases between them. The CDR3 sequence is 16 residues long. The CDR3, as DNA: TGCGCCAGCAGCTTGGAGAGCGGGCTATGGACAGATACGCAGTATTTT. Protein sequence: CASSLESGLWTDTQYF.

This chain joins TRBV4-3 and TRBJ2-7; 7 bases align to TRBD1. Germline lookup yields CDR1 LGHNA and CDR2 YSLEER. This CDR3 comprises 14 residues. Germline trimming cut 4 bases from V and 3 bases from J; bases unmatched to any gene: 6. The CDR3 spells CASSPGGHFYEQYF. CDR3 in DNA: TGCGCCAGCAGCCCAGGGGGACACTTCTACGAGCAGTACTTC.

The chain's CDR3 is CASSEGRLGYGYTF. The CDR3 coding sequence is TGTGCCAGCAGTGAGGGCAGGCTTGGCTATGGCTACACCTTC. The gene calls are TRBV6-1 and TRBJ1-2; D not resolved. The CDR3 consists of 14 residues. Germline V CDR1 and CDR2: MNHNS, SASEGT. V was trimmed by 3 bases and J by 4 bases, leaving 12 bases between them.

The rearrangement links TRBV18 to TRBJ2-1, with a possible D match to TRBD2 (5 bases). The CDR3 loop spans 16 amino acids. Germline CDR1 KGHSH, CDR2 LQKENI. The V end was cut by 1 base, the J end by 5 bases, with 15 bases between. The CDR3 is CASSPLRGAPHNEQFF. The DNA for the CDR3 is TGTGCCAGCTCACCACTACGGGGAGCTCCTCACAATGAGCAGTTCTTC.

The rearrangement uses TRBV6-5 and TRBJ1-6, with 9 bases matching TRBD1. The CDR3 has 14 residues. CDR1 and CDR2 (germline): MNHEY, SVGAGI. The ends lost 6 bases at V and 6 bases at J; junction bases unmatched: 3. The CDR3 protein is CASRGGQGNSPLHF. The CDR3 DNA reads TGTGCCAGCAGAGGGGGACAGGGTAATTCACCCCTCCACTTT.

This clone turned up a few times. The rearrangement links TRBV30 to TRBJ1-2, with D uncertain. The CDR3 consists of 13 residues. Germline V gene data show CDR1 as GTSNPN and CDR2 as SVGIG (reference sequence). The germline V and J ends were trimmed by 0 bases and 4 bases, with 9 bases remaining between them. The DNA of the CDR3 is TGTGCCTGGAGTGTAGGGATCCGCTATGGCTACACCTTC. It is translated as CAWSVGIRYGYTF.

This chain links TRBV7-2 with TRBJ2-5; no firm D call. Germline V CDR1 and CDR2: SGHTA, FQGNSA. V lost 2 bases and J 6 bases, leaving 4 bases between the germline ends. This CDR3 is 11 amino acids long. Here the CDR3 reads CASSLIQTQYF. Written as DNA, the CDR3 is TGTGCCAGCAGCTTAATTCAGACCCAGTACTTC.

The gene calls are TRBV18 and TRBJ1-3; TRBD1 is a possible D gene (5 bases). V shed 3 bases and J shed 4 bases, with 13 bases lying between them. Germline lookup yields CDR1 KGHSH and CDR2 LQKENI. The CDR3 totals 15 residues. CDR3 in DNA: TGTGCCAGCTCACCTCCGGGGGTTGGAGGAAACACCATATATTTT. Its protein is CASSPPGVGGNTIYF.

The chain has TRBV15 and TRBJ2-1; no clear D gene. This CDR3 comprises 12 residues. The V end was cut by 0 bases, the J end by 9 bases, with 6 bases between. The germline CDR1 and CDR2 sequences are LNHNV and YYDKDF (reference sequence). For the CDR3, the DNA is TGTGCCACCAGCAGAGATTTAGGTGAGCAGTTCTTC. This sequence encodes CATSRDLGEQFF.

The chain links TRBV13 to TRBJ2-7; tentatively, D is TRBD1 (6 bases). The CDR3 totals 13 residues. Trimming shortened V by 5 bases and J by 8 bases, and 16 bases separated the two germline ends. Germline V gives CDR1 PRHDT, CDR2 FYEKMQ (reference sequence). The CDR3 DNA reads as TGTGCCAGCAGCCCCGCGAGACAGGTCAAGCAGTACTTC. Translated, it gives CASSPARQVKQYF.

On this clone: One junction end does not reproduce the germline sequence, and a read error may be involved. The chain couples TRBV7-2 to TRBJ2-1; 7 bases are shared with TRBD2. Germline loops: CDR1 SGHTA, CDR2 FQGNSA. The CDR3 spans 14 residues. The CDR3 bases are TGTGCCAGCAGCTTTGGTTCCCTGGCCGGGACTAAGGTCTTC. Encoded protein: CASSFGSLAGTKVF.

CDR3 loop: CASSLTSPPGASYEQYF. In DNA, the CDR3 is TGTGCCAGCAGCTTGACATCCCCCCCAGGGGCCTCCTACGAGCAGTACTTC. The chain combines TRBV11-2 with TRBJ2-7; D might be TRBD1 (6 bases). Between the trimmed V and J ends, which lost 3 bases and 0 bases, there was a span of 18 bases. The CDR3 runs 17 residues. From germline, CDR1 is SGHAT and CDR2 FQNNGV.

The chain links TRBV4-2 to TRBJ1-1; D might be TRBD1 (5 bases). Germline loops: CDR1 LGHNA, CDR2 YNFKEQ. Trimming pared 4 bases from V and 1 base from J, leaving 16 bases between. The CDR3 is 16 residues long. In DNA, the CDR3 is TGTGCCAGCAGCCTTTACGAAGGGGCGCAGAACACTGAAGCTTTCTTT. As protein: CASSLYEGAQNTEAFF.

This sequence joins TRBV19 and TRBJ2-2; TRBD1 matches at 8 bases. Germline CDR1 reads LNHDA; CDR2 reads SQIVND (reference sequence). The V and J ends lost 6 bases and 4 bases, in that order; junction bases with no gene match: 4. This CDR3 has 14 amino acids. CDR3 DNA: TGTGCCAGTAGCCCTGGGACAGGCACCGGGGAGCTGTTTTTT. Translated, it gives CASSPGTGTGELFF.

V usage is TRBV25-1 and J usage is TRBJ1-2; D is uncertain. Germline assignment: CDR1 MGHDK and CDR2 SYGVNS. Trimming pared 3 bases from V and 7 bases from J, leaving 6 bases between. This CDR3 region has 11 residues. The CDR3 protein is CASSEAVGYTF. CDR3 DNA: TGTGCCAGCAGTGAGGCAGTTGGCTACACCTTC.

The sample holds a few counts of this clone. The rearrangement links TRBV4-3 to TRBJ2-7; 11 bases are a match to TRBD1. Trimming took 3 bases from V and 2 from J; bases not matched to a gene: 3. The CDR3 runs 15 residues. The germline V gene encodes CDR1 LGHNA and CDR2 YSLEER. The CDR3 reads CASSQGQGVPYEQYF. CDR3 bases: TGCGCCAGCAGCCAGGGACAGGGGGTCCCCTACGAGCAGTACTTC.

V usage is TRBV9 and J usage is TRBJ2-3; the D is unclear. From germline, CDR1 is SGDLS and CDR2 YYNGEE. The CDR3 contains 16 residues. V lost 2 bases, J lost 0 bases, and 13 bases lay in between. Here the CDR3 DNA reads TGTGCCAGCAGCGTTGATATGGGCCATAGCACAGATACGCAGTATTTT. It codes for CASSVDMGHSTDTQYF.